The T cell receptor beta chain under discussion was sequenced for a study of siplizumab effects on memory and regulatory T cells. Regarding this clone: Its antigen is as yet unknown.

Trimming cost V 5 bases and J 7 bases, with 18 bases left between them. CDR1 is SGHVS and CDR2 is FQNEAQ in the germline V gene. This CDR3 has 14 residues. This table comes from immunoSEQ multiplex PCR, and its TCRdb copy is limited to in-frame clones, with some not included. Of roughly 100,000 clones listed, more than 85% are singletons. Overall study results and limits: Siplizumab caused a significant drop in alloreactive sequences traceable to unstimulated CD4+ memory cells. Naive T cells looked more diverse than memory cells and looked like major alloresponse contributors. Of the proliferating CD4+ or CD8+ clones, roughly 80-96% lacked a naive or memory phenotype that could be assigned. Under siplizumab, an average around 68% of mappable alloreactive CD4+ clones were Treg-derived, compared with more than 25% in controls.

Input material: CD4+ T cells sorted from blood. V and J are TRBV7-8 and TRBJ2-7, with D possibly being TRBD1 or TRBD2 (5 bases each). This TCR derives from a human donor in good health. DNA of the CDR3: TGTGCCAGCAGCGCCGACAGTGGACTTGGGGAGCAGTACTTC. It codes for CASSADSGLGEQYF.